A single TCR beta chain is shown here with its context. Its antigen is unknown. An oligonucleotide containing a UMI was ligated to the 3' end of TCR cDNA. Whole blood, 2.5 ml, came from adult healthy volunteers. Unsorted total RNA, about 1 to 1000 ng, was DNase treated before reverse transcription. Amplification of ligated cDNA took four PCR rounds with SP2 and nested alpha and beta constant primers. Alpha and beta constant region primers primed reverse transcription for blood and skin samples. TCRdb re-called the 5' RACE reads through MiXCR, storing one row per CDR3 protein. The data show roughly 62,000 distinct CDR3 sequences, approximately 6.6% seen once. The data derive from a study of naive and memory T cell subsets. Study-level findings and limits: The RNA method is potentially sensitive to activation and differentiation changes.

The receptor was derived from a male donor in good health.

The CDR3 bases are TGCGCCAGCAACCGGGCCCTTTCAGCGCAAGAGACCCAGTACTTC. Encoded protein: CASNRALSAQETQYF. The chain carries TRBV5-1 and TRBJ2-5, with D unresolved. Trimming stripped 6 bases from V and 2 bases from J, with 17 bases between. The germline gives CDR1 SGHRS, CDR2 YFSETQ. The CDR3 sequence is 15 residues long.